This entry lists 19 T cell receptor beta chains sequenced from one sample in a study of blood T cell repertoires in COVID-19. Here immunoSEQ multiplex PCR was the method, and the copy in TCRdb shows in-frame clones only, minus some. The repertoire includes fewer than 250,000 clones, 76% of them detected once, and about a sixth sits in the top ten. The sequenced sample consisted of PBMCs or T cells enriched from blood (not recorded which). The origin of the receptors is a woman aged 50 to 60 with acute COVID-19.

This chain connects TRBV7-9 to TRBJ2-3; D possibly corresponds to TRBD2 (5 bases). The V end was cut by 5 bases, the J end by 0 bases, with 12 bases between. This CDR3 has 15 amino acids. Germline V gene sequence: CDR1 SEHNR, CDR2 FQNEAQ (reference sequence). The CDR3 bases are TGTGCCAGCAGCCCAAGAAGGGAGAGCACAGATACGCAGTATTTT. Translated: CASSPRRESTDTQYF.

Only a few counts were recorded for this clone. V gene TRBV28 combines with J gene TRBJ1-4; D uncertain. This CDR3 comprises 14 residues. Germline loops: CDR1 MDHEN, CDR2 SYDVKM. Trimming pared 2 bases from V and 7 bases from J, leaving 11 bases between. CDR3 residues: CASSLRGLSEKLFF. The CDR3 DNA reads TGTGCCAGCAGTTTACGGGGATTAAGTGAAAAACTGTTTTTT.

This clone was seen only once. The CDR3 region has the DNA TGTGCCAGCAGCTTAAGTTTCGGGGGTAGCTCCTACAATGAGCAGTTCTTC. It is translated as CASSLSFGGSSYNEQFF. The rearrangement links TRBV7-3 to TRBJ2-1; possible D gene TRBD2, 6 bases. Germline V gene lookup returns CDR1 SGHTA and CDR2 FQGTGA. V was trimmed by 1 base and J by 0 bases, leaving 13 bases between them. The length of the CDR3 is 17 residues.

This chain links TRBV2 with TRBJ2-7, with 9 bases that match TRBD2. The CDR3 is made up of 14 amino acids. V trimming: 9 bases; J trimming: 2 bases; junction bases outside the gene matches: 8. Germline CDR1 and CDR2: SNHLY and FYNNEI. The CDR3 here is CARSLRGGTYEQYV. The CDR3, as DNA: TGTGCCAGGTCCCTGCGGGGGGGTACCTACGAGCAGTACGTC.

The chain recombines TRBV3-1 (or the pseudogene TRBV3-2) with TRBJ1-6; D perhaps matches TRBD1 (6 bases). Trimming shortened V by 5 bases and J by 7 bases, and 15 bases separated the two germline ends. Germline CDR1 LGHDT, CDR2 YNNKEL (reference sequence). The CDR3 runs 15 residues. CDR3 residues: CASSGGHLANSPLHF. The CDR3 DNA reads TGTGCCAGCAGCGGGGGACATTTAGCGAATTCACCCCTCCACTTT.

The CDR3 DNA reads as TGTGCCAGCACCGGGGTGGGGCAAGAGACCCAGTACTTC. Residues: CASTGVGQETQYF. This chain uses TRBV5-4 with TRBJ2-5; the D gene is possibly TRBD2 (5 bases). CDR1 is SGHNT, CDR2 YYREEE, per germline (reference sequence). The ends were cut back, 6 bases at V and 2 bases at J, with 11 bases in the middle. The CDR3 loop spans 13 amino acids.

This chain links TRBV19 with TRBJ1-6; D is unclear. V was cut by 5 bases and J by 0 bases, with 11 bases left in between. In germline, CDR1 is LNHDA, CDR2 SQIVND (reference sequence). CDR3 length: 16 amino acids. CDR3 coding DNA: TGTGCCAGTAGTGCGGTCCCAAGCTCCTATAATTCACCCCTCCACTTT. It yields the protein CASSAVPSSYNSPLHF.

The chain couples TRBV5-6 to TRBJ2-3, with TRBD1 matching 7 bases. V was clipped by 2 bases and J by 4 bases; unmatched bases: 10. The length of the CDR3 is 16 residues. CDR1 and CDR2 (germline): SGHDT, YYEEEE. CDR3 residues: CASSFNFRGHADTQYF. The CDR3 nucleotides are TGTGCCAGCAGCTTTAACTTTAGGGGGCACGCAGATACGCAGTATTTT.

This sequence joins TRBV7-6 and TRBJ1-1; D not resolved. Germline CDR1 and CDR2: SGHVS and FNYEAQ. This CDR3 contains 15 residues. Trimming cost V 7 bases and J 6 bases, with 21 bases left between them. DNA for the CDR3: TGTGCCAGCATCCTAGGTGGCGCCACAACCGCTGAAGCTTTCTTT. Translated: CASILGGATTAEAFF.

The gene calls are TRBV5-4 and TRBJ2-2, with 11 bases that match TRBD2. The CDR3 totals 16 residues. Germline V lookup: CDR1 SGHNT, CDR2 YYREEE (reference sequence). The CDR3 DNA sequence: TGTGCTGGGTCGGCTAGCGGGGGGCGGGGCACCGGGGAGCTGTTTTTT. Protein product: CAGSASGGRGTGELFF. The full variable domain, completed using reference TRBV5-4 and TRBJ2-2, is ETGVTQSPTHLIKTRGQQVTLRCSSQSGHNTVSWYQQALGQGPQFIFQYYREEENGRGNFPPRFSGLQFPNYSSELNVNALELDDSALYLCAGSASGGRGTGELFFGEGSRLTVL.

CDR3 protein: CASTARGGEQGYTF. In nucleotides, the CDR3 is TGTGCCAGCACCGCCCGAGGGGGCGAACAGGGCTACACCTTC. The rearrangement links TRBV6-5 to TRBJ1-2; 7 bases line up with TRBD1. The J segment lost 8 bases and the V segment lost 7 bases, leaving 13 bases of the junction unmatched. CDR1 is MNHEY and CDR2 is SVGAGI in the germline V gene. The CDR3 is made up of 14 amino acids.

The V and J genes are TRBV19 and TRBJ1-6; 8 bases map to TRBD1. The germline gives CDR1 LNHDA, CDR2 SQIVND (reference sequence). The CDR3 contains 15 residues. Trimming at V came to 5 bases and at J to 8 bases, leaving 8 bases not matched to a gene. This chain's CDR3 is CASSSGTGSYSPLHF. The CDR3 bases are TGTGCCAGTAGTTCCGGGACAGGCTCTTATTCACCCCTCCACTTT. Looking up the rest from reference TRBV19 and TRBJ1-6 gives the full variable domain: DGGITQSPKYLFRKEGQNVTLSCEQNLNHDAMYWYRQDPGQGLRLIYYSQIVNDFQKGDIAEGYSVSREKKESFPLTVTSAQKNPTAFYLCASSSGTGSYSPLHFGNGTRLTVT.

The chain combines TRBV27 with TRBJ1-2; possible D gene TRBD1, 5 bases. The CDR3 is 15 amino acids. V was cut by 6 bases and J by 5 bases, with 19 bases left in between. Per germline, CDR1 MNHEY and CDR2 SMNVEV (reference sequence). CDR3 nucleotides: TGTGCCAGCAGCCCCTGGGGGGGTGAGGGGTATGGCTACACCTTC. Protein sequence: CASSPWGGEGYGYTF.

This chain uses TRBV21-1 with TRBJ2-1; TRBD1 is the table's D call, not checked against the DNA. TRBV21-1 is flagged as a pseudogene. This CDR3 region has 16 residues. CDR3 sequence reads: CASSAPGQVKNNEQFF. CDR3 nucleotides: TGTGCCAGCAGCGCCCCGGGACAGGTGAAGAACAATGAGCAGTTCTTC.

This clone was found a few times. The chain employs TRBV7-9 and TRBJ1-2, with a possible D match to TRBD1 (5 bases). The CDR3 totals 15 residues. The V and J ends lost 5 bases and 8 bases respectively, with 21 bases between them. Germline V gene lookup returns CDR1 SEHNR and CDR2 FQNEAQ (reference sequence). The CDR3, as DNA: TGTGCCAGCAGCCCCTCCACGGGGGTCGGGTCGGGCTACACCTTC. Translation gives CASSPSTGVGSGYTF. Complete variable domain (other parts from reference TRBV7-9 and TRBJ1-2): DTGVSQNPRHKITKRGQNVTFRCDPISEHNRLYWYRQTLGQGPEFLTYFQNEAQLEKSRLLSDRFSAERPKGSFSTLEIQRTEQGDSAMYLCASSPSTGVGSGYTFGSGTRLTVV.

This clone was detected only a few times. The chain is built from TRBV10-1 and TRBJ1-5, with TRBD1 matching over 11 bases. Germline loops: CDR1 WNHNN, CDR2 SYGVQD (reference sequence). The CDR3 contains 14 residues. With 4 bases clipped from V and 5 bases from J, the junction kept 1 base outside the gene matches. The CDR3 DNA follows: TGCGCCAGCAGTGGGGGACAGGGGGATCAGCCCCAGCATTTT. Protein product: CASSGGQGDQPQHF.

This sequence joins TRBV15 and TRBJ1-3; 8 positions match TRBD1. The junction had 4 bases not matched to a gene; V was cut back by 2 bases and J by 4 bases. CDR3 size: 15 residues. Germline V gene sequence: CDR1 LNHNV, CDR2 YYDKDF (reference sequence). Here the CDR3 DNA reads TGTGCCACCAGCAGACCCACAGGGGGAGGAAACACCATATATTTT. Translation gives CATSRPTGGGNTIYF.

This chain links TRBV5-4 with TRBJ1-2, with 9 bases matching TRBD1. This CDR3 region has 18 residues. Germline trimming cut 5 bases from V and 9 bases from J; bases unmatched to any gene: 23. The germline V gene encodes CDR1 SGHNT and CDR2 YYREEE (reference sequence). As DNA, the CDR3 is TGTGCCAGCAGGGGTACTCCGGGACAGGGACCCGGCTATGTGAGCTACACCTTC. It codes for CASRGTPGQGPGYVSYTF.

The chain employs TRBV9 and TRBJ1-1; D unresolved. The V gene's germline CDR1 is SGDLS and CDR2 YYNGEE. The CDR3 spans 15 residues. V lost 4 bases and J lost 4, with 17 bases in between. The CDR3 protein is CASSPSPTAATEAFF. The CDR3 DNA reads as TGTGCCAGCAGCCCCAGCCCGACGGCGGCCACTGAAGCTTTCTTT.